A single TCR beta chain is shown here with its context. The target antigen is unknown. The PCR was carried out with 60 Vbeta primers and 13 Jbeta primers. The method was immunoSEQ multiplex PCR; TCRdb's version includes in-frame clones alone and lacks a portion of them. Here the sample spans about 140,000 clones, 80% being singletons. The sample comes from a study of cytomegalovirus exposure and HLA in healthy donors. Study context: A prior analysis found 95 million to 140 million unique TCR beta sequences from 170 million or so T cells. The Caucasian-associated ancestry cluster contained approximately 81% of the 300 to 450 genotyped donors.

Study-level results: Sequences of the TCR beta chain were said to predict the HLA-A and HLA-B alleles of most subjects accurately.

The clonotype was recovered from a man aged 35 to 55 in good health and CMV-seronegative. Sequenced material: PBMCs.

DNA for the CDR3: TGTGCCAGCTTCACCGGGACACGAGTTTCCTACGAGCAGTACTTC. Residues: CASFTGTRVSYEQYF. The chain employs TRBV6-8 and TRBJ2-5; a possible D gene is TRBD1 (6 bases). The tail of the sequence fits TRBJ2-7 better, so the J call may be wrong. Germline assignment: CDR1 MNHGY and CDR2 SAAAGT. The CDR3 totals 15 residues.